This T cell receptor (beta chain) was recovered during a study of CD8 T cells in ankylosing spondylitis. It was by quantitative 5'-RACE with molecular barcodes that TCR beta libraries were made. TCRdb reanalysed the 5' RACE reads using MiXCR and keeps one entry per CDR3 protein. The repertoire includes 670,000 or so distinct CDR3 sequences, roughly 19% of them detected once, and about a fifth sits in the top ten. The germline CDR1 and CDR2 sequences are ENHRY and SYGVKD. CDR3 length: 13 residues. V was clipped by 5 bases and J by 1 base, with 8 bases between them. Regarding the study as a whole: Disease-linked clones had a CD8+ phenotype and relatively low frequency in peripheral blood. Reportedly, significant enrichment of disease-linked clones occurred in matched ankylosing spondylitis synovial fluid. A motif in TCR beta, a set of roughly 8 highly homologous variants, appeared characteristic of ankylosing spondylitis blood.

Concerning this clonotype itself: What it binds is unknown.

Sequencing was done on a sample of blood, either unsorted or a sorted T cell fraction (not recorded which). This TCR was sampled from a male donor with ankylosing spondylitis. This chain connects TRBV10-3 to TRBJ1-1, with D perhaps TRBD1 (6 bases). As DNA, the CDR3 is TGTGCCATCAGTCAAGGGGGGAACACTGAAGCTTTCTTT. It yields the protein CAISQGGNTEAFF.